This T cell receptor beta chain came from a study of patients and donors after allogeneic stem cell transplantation. This clonotype showed up just a few times. TCRdb re-called the RT-PCR reads through MiXCR, storing one row per CDR3 protein. The data contain fewer than 25,000 distinct CDR3 sequences, approximately 28% of them singletons. The TCR originated in a human donor who was either an allogeneic HSCT recipient or a stem cell or donor lymphocyte infusion donor (not recorded which). It is not recorded whose cells these are; they may come from a transplant donor. The sequenced material came from blood, either unsorted or a sorted T cell fraction (not recorded which).

The CDR3 here is CSVEGWEEAFF. CDR3 bases: TGCAGCGTTGAAGGTTGGGAGGAAGCTTTCTTT. V and J are TRBV29-1 and TRBJ1-1, with D unresolved. V lost 1 base to trimming and J lost 8 bases, with 8 bases between them. CDR1 and CDR2 (germline): SQVTM, ANQGSEA. CDR3 length equals 11 residues.